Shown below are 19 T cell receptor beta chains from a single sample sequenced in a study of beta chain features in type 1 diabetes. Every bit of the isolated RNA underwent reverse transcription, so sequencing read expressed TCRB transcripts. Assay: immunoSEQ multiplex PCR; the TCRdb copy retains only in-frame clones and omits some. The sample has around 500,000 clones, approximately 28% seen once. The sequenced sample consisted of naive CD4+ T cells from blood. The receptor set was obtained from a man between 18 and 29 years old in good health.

CDR3 region: CASSLGLAFHEQYF. For the CDR3, the DNA is TGCGCCAGCAGCCTGGGACTAGCGTTCCACGAGCAGTACTTC. V gene TRBV5-1 combines with J gene TRBJ2-7; 10 bases are shared with TRBD2. The CDR3 is 14 amino acids. V shed 4 bases, J shed 5 bases, and the junction held 6 bases outside the gene matches. From germline, CDR1 is SGHRS and CDR2 YFSETQ.

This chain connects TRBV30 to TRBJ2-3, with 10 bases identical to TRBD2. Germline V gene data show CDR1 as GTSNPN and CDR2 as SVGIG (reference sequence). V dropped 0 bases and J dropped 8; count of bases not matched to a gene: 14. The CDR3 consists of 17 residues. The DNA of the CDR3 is TGTGCCTGGAGTGTACGGTTTGGGTTAGCGGGAGGTGGTACGCAGTATTTT. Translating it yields CAWSVRFGLAGGGTQYF.

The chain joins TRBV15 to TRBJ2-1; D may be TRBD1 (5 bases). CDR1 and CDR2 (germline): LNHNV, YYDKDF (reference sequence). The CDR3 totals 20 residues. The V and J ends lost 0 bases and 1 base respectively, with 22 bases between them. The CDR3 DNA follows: TGTGCCACCAGCAGAGATGTTGGTAGTCAGGGCTCTAGATCCTACAATGAGCAGTTCTTC. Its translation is CATSRDVGSQGSRSYNEQFF.

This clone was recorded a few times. CDR3 in amino acids: CACRVAGPRDTEAFF. CDR3 nucleotide sequence: TGTGCCTGCCGGGTGGCAGGGCCTAGGGACACTGAAGCTTTCTTT. The rearrangement links TRBV30 to TRBJ1-1; D possibly corresponds to TRBD1 (5 bases). The CDR3 runs to 15 residues. Trimming left V 6 bases short and J 3 bases short, with 20 bases between. The V gene's germline CDR1 is GTSNPN and CDR2 SVGIG (reference sequence). Full variable domain (outside the CDR3, taken from reference TRBV30 and TRBJ1-1): SQTIHQWPATLVQPVGSPLSLECTVEGTSNPNLYWYRQAAGRGLQLLFYSVGIGQISSEVPQNLSASRPQDRQFILSSKKLLLSDSGFYLCACRVAGPRDTEAFFGQGTRLTVV.

The CDR3 DNA follows: TGTGCCAGCAGCTCCGAGCGGGAGGCGAATGAGCAGTTCTTC. Translating it yields CASSSEREANEQFF. The chain has TRBV13 and TRBJ2-1, with 9 bases aligning to TRBD2. This CDR3 is built from 14 residues. Trimming took 4 bases from V and 7 from J; bases not matched to a gene: 5. CDR1 is PRHDT, CDR2 FYEKMQ, per germline (reference sequence).

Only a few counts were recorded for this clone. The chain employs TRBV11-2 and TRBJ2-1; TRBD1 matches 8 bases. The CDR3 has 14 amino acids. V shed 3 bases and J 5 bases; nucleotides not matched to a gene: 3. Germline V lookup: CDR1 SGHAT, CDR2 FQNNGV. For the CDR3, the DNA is TGTGCCAGCAGCTTCCGGACAGGGAACAATGAGCAGTTCTTC. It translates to CASSFRTGNNEQFF.

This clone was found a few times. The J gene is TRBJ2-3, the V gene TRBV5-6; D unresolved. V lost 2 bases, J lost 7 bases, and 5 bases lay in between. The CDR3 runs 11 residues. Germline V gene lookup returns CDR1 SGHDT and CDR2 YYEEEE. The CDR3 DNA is TGTGCCAGCAGCTTAGAATATACGCAGTATTTT. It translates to CASSLEYTQYF.

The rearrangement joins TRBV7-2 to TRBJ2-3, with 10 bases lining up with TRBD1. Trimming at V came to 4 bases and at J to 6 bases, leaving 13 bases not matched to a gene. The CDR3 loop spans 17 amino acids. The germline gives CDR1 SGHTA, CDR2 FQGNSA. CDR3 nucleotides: TGTGCCAGCAGCTCCATCTCCGGGACAGGGGAGGGGGATACGCAGTATTTT. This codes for CASSSISGTGEGDTQYF.

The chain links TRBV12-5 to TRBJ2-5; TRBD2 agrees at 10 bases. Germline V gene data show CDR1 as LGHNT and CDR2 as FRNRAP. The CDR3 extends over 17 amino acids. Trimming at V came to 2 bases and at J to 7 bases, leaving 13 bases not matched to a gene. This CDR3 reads CASGLQTLAGVRVTQYF. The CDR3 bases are TGTGCTAGTGGTTTGCAAACTCTAGCGGGAGTACGAGTGACCCAGTACTTC. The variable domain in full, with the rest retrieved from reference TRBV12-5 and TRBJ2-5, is DARVTQTPRHKVTEMGQEVTMRCQPILGHNTVFWYRQTMMQGLELLAYFRNRAPLDDSGMPKDRFSAEMPDATLATLKIQPSEPRDSAVYFCASGLQTLAGVRVTQYFGPGTRLLVL.

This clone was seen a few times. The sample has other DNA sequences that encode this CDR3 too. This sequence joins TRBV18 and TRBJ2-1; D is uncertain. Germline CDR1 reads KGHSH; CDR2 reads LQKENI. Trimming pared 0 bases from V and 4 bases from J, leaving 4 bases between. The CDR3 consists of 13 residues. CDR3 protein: CASSPPSYNEQFF. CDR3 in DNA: TGTGCCAGCTCACCACCTTCTTACAATGAGCAGTTCTTC.

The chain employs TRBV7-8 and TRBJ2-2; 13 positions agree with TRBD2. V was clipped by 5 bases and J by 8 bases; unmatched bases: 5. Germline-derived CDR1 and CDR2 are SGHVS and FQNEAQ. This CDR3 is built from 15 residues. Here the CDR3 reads CASSTGLAGRGELFF. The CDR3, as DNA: TGTGCCAGCAGCACGGGACTAGCGGGAAGGGGGGAGCTGTTTTTT.

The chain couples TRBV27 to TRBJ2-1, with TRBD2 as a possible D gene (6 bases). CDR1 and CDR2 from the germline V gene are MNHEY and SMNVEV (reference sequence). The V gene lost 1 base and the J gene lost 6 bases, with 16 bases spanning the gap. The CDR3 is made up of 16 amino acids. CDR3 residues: CASSLLGGMVTNEQFF. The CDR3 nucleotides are TGTGCCAGCAGTTTATTGGGGGGAATGGTCACCAATGAGCAGTTCTTC.

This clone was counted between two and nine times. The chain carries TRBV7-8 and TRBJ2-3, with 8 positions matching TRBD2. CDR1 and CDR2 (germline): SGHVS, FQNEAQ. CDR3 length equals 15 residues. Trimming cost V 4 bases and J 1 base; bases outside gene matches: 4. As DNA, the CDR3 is TGTGCCAGCAGCTCGATTAGCGGGGGCACAGATACGCAGTATTTT. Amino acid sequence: CASSSISGGTDTQYF.

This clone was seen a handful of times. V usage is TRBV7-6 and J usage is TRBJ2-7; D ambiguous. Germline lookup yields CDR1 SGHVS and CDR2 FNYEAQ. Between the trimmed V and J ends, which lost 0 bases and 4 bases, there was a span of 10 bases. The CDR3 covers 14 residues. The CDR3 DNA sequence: TGTGCCAGCAGCTTAGCGCTTGACGGGTACGAGCAGTACTTC. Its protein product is CASSLALDGYEQYF.

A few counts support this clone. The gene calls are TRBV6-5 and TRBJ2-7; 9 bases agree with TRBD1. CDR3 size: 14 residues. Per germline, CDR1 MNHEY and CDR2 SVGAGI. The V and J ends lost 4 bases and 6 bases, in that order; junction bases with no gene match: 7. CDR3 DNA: TGTGCCAGCAGTTCCCGGACAGGGGTACGCGAGCAGTACTTC. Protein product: CASSSRTGVREQYF.

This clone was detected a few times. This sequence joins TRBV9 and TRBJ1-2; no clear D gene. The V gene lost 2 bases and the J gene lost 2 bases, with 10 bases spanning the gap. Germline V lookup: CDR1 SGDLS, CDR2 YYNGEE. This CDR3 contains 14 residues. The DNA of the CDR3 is TGTGCCAGCAGCGTGCAGGCACAAAACTATGGCTACACCTTC. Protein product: CASSVQAQNYGYTF. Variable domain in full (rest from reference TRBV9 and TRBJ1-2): DSGVTQTPKHLITATGQRVTLRCSPRSGDLSVYWYQQSLDQGLQFLIQYYNGEERAKGNILERFSAQQFPDLHSELNLSSLELGDSALYFCASSVQAQNYGYTFGSGTRLTVV.

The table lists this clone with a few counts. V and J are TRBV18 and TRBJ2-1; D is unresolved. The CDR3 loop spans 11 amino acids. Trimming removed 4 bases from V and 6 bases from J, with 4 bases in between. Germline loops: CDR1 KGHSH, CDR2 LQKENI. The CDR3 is CASSHGNEQFF. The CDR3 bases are TGTGCCAGCTCACACGGCAATGAGCAGTTCTTC.

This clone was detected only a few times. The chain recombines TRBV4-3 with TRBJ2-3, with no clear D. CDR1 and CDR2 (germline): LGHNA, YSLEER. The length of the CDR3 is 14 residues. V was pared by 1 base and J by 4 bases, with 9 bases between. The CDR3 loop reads CASSQGRPSDTQYF. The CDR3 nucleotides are TGCGCCAGCAGCCAAGGGCGCCCTTCAGATACGCAGTATTTT.

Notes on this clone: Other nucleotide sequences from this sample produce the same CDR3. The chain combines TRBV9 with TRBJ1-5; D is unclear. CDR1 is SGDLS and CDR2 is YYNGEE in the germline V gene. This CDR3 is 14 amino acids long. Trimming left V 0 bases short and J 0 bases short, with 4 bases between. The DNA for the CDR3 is TGTGCCAGCAGCGTAGGCGGTAGCAATCAGCCCCAGCATTTT. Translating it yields CASSVGGSNQPQHF.